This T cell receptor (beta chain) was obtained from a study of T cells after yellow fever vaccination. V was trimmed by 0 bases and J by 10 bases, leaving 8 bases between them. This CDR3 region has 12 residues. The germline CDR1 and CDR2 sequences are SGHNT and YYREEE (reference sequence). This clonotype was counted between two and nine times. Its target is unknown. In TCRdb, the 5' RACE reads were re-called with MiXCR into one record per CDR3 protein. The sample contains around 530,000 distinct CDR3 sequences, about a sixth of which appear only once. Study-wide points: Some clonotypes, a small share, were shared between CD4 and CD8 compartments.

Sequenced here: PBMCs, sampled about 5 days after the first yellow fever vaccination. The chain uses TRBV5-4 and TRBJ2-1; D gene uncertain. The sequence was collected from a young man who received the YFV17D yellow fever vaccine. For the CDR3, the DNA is TGTGCCAGCAGCTTGGATGGCGTGGAGCAGTTCTTC. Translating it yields CASSLDGVEQFF.